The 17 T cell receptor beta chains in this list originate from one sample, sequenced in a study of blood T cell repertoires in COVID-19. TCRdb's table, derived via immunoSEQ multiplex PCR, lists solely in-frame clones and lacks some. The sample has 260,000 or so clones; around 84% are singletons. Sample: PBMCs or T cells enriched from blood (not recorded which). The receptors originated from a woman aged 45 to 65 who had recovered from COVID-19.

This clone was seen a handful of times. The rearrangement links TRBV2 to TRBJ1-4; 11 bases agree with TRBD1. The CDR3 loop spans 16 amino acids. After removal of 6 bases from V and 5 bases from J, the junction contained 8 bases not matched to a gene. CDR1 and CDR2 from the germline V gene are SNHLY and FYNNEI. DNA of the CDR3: TGTGCCAGCAGGGACGGGACAGGGGGACTGAATGAAAAACTGTTTTTT. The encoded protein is CASRDGTGGLNEKLFF.

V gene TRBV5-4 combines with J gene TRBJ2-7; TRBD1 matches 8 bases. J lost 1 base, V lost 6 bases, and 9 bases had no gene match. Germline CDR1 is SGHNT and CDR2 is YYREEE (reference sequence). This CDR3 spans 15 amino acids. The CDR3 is CASKESGTGSYEQYF. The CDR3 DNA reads TGTGCCAGCAAAGAATCCGGGACAGGTTCCTACGAGCAGTACTTC.

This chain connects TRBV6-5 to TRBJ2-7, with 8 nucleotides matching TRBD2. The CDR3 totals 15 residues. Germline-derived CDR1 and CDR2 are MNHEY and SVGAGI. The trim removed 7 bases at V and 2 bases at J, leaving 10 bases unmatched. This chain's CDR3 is CASTKGAGEPYEQYF. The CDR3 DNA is TGTGCCAGCACCAAAGGAGCGGGGGAGCCCTACGAGCAGTACTTC.

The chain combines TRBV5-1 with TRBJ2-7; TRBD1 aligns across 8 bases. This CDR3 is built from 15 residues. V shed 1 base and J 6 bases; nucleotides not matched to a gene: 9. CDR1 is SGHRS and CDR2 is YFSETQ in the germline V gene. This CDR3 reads CASSLFRGQGFEQYF. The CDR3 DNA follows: TGCGCCAGCAGCTTGTTTCGAGGACAGGGTTTCGAGCAGTACTTC.

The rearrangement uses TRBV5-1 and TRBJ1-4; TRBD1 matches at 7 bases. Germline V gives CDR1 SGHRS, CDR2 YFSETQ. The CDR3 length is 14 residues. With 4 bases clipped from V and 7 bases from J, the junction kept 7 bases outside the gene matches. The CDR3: CASSTEQGSEKLFF. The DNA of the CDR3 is TGCGCCAGCAGCACGGAACAGGGGTCTGAAAAACTGTTTTTT.

The CDR3 region has the DNA TGTGCCTGGAGCCCGACAGTGTCTGGAAACACCATATATTTT. Residues: CAWSPTVSGNTIYF. The chain uses TRBV30 and TRBJ1-3; a possible D gene is TRBD1 (5 bases). The V end lost 3 bases, the J end lost 1 base, and 10 bases lay between the germline ends. Germline CDR1 reads GTSNPN; CDR2 reads SVGIG (reference sequence). The CDR3 consists of 14 residues. The full variable domain, its missing parts supplied by reference TRBV30 and TRBJ1-3, is SQTIHQWPATLVQPVGSPLSLECTVEGTSNPNLYWYRQAAGRGLQLLFYSVGIGQISSEVPQNLSASRPQDRQFILSSKKLLLSDSGFYLCAWSPTVSGNTIYFGEGSWLTVV.

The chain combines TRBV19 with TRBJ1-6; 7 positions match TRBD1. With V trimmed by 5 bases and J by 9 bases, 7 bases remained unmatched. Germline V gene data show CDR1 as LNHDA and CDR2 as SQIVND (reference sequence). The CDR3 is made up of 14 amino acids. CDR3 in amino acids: CASSPGGAISPLHF. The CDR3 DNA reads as TGTGCCAGTAGTCCAGGGGGAGCTATTTCACCCCTCCACTTT. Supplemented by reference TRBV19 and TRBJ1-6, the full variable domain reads DGGITQSPKYLFRKEGQNVTLSCEQNLNHDAMYWYRQDPGQGLRLIYYSQIVNDFQKGDIAEGYSVSREKKESFPLTVTSAQKNPTAFYLCASSPGGAISPLHFGNGTRLTVT.

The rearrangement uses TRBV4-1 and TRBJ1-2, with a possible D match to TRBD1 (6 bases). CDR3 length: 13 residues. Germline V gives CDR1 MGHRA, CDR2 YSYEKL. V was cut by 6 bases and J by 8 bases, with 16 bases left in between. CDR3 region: CASRNREREGYTF. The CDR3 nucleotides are TGCGCCAGCAGGAACAGGGAACGAGAAGGCTACACCTTC.

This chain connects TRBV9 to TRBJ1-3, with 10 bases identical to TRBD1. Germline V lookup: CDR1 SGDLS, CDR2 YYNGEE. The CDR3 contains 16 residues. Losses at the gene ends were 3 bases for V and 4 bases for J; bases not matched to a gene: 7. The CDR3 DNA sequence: TGTGCCAGCAGCGGCGACAGGGGGCGCGAAGGAAACACCATATATTTT. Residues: CASSGDRGREGNTIYF.

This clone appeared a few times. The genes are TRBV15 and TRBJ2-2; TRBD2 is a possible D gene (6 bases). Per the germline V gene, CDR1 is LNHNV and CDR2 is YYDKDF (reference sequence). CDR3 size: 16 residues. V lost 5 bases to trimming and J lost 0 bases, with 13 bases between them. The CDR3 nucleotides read TGTGCCACCAGCTTTCGGAGGGCGGCGAACACCGGGGAGCTGTTTTTT. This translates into CATSFRRAANTGELFF.

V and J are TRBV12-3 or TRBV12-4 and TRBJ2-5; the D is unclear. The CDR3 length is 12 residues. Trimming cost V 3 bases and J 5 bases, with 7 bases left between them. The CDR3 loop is CASSLMRETQYF. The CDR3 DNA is TGTGCCAGCAGTTTGATGCGGGAGACCCAGTACTTC.

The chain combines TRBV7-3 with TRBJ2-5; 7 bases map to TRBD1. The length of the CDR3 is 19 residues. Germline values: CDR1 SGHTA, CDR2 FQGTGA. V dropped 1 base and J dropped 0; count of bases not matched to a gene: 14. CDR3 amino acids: CASSLSRTGKPGYQETQYF. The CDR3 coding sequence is TGTGCCAGCAGCTTAAGTCGGACAGGAAAACCGGGGTACCAAGAGACCCAGTACTTC.

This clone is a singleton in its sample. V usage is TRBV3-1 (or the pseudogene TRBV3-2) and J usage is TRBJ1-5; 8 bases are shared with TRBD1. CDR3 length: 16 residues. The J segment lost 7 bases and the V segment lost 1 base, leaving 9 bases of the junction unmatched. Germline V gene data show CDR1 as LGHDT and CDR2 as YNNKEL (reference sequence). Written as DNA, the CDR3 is TGTGCCAGCAGCCAAGCCGCCGGACAGGGCGGGCAGCCCCAGCATTTT. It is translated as CASSQAAGQGGQPQHF.

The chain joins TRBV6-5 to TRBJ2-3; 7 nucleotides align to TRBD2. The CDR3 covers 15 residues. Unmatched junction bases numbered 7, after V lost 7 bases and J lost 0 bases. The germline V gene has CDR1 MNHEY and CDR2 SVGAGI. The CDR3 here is CASKIRRGSTDTQYF. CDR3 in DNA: TGTGCCAGCAAGATCCGGCGGGGGAGCACAGATACGCAGTATTTT.

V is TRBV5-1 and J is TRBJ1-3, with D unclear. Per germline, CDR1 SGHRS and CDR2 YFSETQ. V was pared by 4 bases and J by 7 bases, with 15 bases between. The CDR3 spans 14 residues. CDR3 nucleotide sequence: TGCGCCAGCAGCCTAGAGGTCGGTTTGAACACCATATATTTT. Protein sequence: CASSLEVGLNTIYF.

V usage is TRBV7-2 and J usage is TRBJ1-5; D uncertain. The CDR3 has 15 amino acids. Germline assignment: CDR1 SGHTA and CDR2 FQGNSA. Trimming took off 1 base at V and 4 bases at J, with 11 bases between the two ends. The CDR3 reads CASSLGDVVNQPQHF. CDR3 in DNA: TGTGCCAGCAGCTTAGGAGATGTAGTGAATCAGCCCCAGCATTTT. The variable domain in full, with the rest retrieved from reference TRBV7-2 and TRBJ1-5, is GAGVSQSPSNKVTEKGKDVELRCDPISGHTALYWYRQSLGQGLEFLIYFQGNSAPDKSGLPSDRFSAERTGGSVSTLTIQRTQQEDSAVYLCASSLGDVVNQPQHFGDGTRLSIL.

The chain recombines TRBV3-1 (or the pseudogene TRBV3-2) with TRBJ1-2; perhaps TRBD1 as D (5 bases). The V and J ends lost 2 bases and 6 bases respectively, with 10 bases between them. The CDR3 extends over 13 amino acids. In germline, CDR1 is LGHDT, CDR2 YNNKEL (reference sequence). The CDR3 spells CASSQSGWDGYTF. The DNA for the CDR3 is TGTGCCAGCAGCCAATCAGGGTGGGATGGCTACACCTTC.